The following is a T cell receptor (beta chain) sequence with its context. The antigen it binds to is not known. The record has no base qualities; no much larger clone is one base away. Receptor amplification or capture employed the immunoSEQ multiplex PCR assay. TCRdb stores this immuneACCESS table with in-frame sequences only. Part of the clones is absent; in the studies checked, under half of the shortfall reflects unresolved V genes, and no reason is known for the rest. Counted in this sample were fewer than 120,000 clones; 88% of them appeared once. The top ten clonotypes cover around 3.9% of the sample. This sample is drawn from a study of control samples from healthy donors and cancer patients (dated by TCRdb to 2020 to 2021). According to the germline V gene, CDR1 reads SGHVS and CDR2 reads FNYEAQ. Inclusive of the bounding cysteine and phenylalanine, the CDR3 is 15 residues long. The DNA shown is the 45-base CDR3, in frame from base 1. V is reduced by 2 bases and J by 1 base, leaving a spacing of 11 bases between them.

The chain links TRBV7-6 with TRBJ1-1; D gene: possibly TRBD1, on 5 matching bases. The receptor's source is a woman between 55 and 75 years old with lung cancer. The sequencing input was PBMCs. The DNA is TGTGCCAGCAGCTTACAGGCAGGGAAGAACACTGAAGCTTTCTTT. This encodes CASSLQAGKNTEAFF.